This T cell receptor beta chain was captured by sequencing in a study of cytomegalovirus exposure and HLA in healthy donors. It was with 60 Vbeta and 13 Jbeta primers that the PCR ran. The method was immunoSEQ multiplex PCR; TCRdb's version includes in-frame clones alone and lacks a portion of them. The sample shows about 130,000 clones, around 82% of them seen only once. The TCR originated in a boy between 10 and 17 years old in good health and CMV-seronegative. The sample was PBMCs.

The CDR3 spells CASSLGQGAAPGAQHF. The DNA for the CDR3 is TGTGCCAGCAGCTTAGGGCAGGGGGCCGCTCCGGGAGCCCAGCATTTT. This chain joins TRBV7-2 and TRBJ1-5; 8 nucleotides agree with TRBD1. Germline V gene data show CDR1 as SGHTA and CDR2 as FQGNSA. The CDR3 consists of 16 residues. The ends lost 1 base at V and 11 bases at J; junction bases unmatched: 13.